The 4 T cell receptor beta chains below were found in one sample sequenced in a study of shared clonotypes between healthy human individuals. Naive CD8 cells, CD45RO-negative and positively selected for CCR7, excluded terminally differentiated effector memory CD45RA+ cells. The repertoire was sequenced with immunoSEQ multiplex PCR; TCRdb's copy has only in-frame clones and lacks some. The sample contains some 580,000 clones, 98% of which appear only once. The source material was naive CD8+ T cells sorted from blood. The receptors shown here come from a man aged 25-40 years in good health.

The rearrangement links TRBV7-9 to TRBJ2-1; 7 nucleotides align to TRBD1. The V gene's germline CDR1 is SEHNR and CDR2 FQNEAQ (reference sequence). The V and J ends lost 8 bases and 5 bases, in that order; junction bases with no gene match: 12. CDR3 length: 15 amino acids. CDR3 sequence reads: CASGEQGIVHNEQFF. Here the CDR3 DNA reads TGTGCCAGCGGAGAACAGGGGATTGTCCACAATGAGCAGTTCTTC.

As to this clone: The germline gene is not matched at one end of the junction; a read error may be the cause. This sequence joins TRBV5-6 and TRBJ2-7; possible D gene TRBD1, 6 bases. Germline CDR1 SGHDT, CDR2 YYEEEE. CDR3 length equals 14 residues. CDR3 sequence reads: CASSLGQSLYEQYF. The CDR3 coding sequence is TGTGCCAGCAGTTTGGGACAAAGTCTCTACGAGCAGTACTTC.

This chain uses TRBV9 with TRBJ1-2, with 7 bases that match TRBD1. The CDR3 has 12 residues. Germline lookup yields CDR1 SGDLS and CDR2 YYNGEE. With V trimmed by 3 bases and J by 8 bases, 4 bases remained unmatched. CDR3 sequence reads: CASSELTGGYTF. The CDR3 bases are TGTGCCAGCAGCGAATTGACAGGGGGCTACACCTTC.

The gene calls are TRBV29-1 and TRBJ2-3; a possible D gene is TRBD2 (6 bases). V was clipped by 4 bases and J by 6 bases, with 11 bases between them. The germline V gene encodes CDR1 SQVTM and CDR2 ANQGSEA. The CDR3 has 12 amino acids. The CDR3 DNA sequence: TGCAGCGTTGGGGGCGGGGCGGATACGCAGTATTTT. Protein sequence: CSVGGGADTQYF.